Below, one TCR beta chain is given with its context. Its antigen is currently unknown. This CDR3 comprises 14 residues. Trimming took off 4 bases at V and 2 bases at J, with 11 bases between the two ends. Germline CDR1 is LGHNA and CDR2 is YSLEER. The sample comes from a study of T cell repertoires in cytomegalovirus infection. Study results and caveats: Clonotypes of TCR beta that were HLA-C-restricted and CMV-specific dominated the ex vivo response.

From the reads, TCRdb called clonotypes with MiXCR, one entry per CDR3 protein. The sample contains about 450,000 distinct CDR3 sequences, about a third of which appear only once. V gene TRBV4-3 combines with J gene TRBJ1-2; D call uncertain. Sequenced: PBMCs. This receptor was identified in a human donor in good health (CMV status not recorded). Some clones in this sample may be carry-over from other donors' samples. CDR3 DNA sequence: TGCGCCAGCAGCCCGTCCTTAGTCAACTATGGCTACACCTTC. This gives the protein CASSPSLVNYGYTF.